This TCR beta chain is drawn from a study of technical replicates of blood from several donors. In this sample, this clone turned up once. Profiled with immunoSEQ multiplex PCR; TCRdb holds only in-frame clones, not every one. The table records around 76,000 clones, roughly 92% of them present only once. CDR3 length equals 14 residues. The V and J ends lost 5 bases and 4 bases, in that order; junction bases with no gene match: 8. Germline V gives CDR1 MNHEY, CDR2 SMNVEV (reference sequence). The sequenced sample consisted of T cells isolated from PBMCs. This clonotype originated in a human donor in good health. The chain uses TRBV27 and TRBJ2-7; 7 nucleotides match TRBD1. For the CDR3, the DNA is TGTGCCAGCAGTCCACCGGGACAGCCATACGAGCAGTACTTC. This sequence encodes CASSPPGQPYEQYF.